The present T cell receptor beta chain was sequenced within a study of shared clonotypes between healthy human individuals. Regarding the study as a whole: Rarefaction showed sorted-subset sequencing was incomplete despite large depth. Larger estimated richness was generally seen in naive subsets than in memory subsets.

About this clone itself: Its specificity is not known.

A CD45RA-negative memory subset and a CD45RA+ naive subset were separated from the CD4+ cells. Libraries were prepared by immunoSEQ multiplex PCR; TCRdb keeps only in-frame clonotypes and omits some of them. The table records about 960,000 clones, less than 85% of them present only once. With 5 bases removed from V and 9 bases from J, the gap between germline ends came to 16 bases. This CDR3 region has 13 residues. CDR1 is SGHTA, CDR2 FQGNSA, per germline. The sequence was obtained from a man aged 18 to 29 in good health. The sequenced material came from memory CD4+ T cells sorted from blood. Specified subset: CD45RA-negative fraction. J is TRBJ1-2 and V is TRBV7-2; D not resolved. The CDR3 bases are TGTGCCAGCAGCAGCCCCGAGCTCTTACGCTACACCTTC. Translation gives CASSSPELLRYTF.